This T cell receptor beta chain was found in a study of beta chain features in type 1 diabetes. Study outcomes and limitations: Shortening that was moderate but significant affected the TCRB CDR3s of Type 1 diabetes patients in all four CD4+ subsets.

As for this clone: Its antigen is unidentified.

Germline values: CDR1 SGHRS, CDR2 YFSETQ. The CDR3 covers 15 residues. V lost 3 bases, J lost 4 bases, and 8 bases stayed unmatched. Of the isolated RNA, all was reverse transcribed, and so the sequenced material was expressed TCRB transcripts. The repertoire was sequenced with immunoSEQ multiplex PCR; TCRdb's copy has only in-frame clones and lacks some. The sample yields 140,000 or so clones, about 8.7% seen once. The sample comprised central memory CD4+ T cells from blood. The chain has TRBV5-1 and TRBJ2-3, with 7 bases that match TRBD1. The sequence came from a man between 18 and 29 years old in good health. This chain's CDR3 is CASSSQGQRSDTQYF. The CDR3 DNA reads TGCGCCAGCAGCTCCCAGGGACAGAGGTCAGATACGCAGTATTTT.